This entry is about one T cell receptor (beta chain). Its antigen target is currently unknown. A much larger clone sits a single nucleotide away, making a read error possible. The sample comes from a study of molecular identifiers for immune sequencing clone quantification (dated by TCRdb to 2017 to 2018). General notes on the study: For a replicate experiment, the RNA from either 20,000 or 100,000 naive CD8 T cells was divided into five aliquots, and four of those aliquots went on to sequencing. CD8 T cells were used in a methods study to benchmark molecular-identifier clustering-based TCR repertoire sequencing (MIDCIRS) and TCR RNA copy counting.

Libraries of naive CD8 T cells were generated from roughly 20,000 to 1,000,000 sorted cells, with 10%, 30% or 50% of the purified RNA used. On a BD FACSAria II, naive CD8 T cells were FACS-sorted as CD8+CD4-CCR7+CD45RA+ and collected into RLT Plus buffer. To test detection sensitivity, Jurkat RNA equal to around 11 TCR copies was added to samples of 20,000-1,000,000 naive CD8 T cells. Enrichment of CD8 T cells was done with RosetteSep CD8+ T Cell Enrichment Cocktail plus Ficoll-Paque, and ACK red cell lysis came afterward. What the work shows at the level of the full study, not this receptor alone: A single cell's worth of spiked-in Jurkat TCR RNA was reported detectable even among 900,000 to 1,000,000 naive CD8 T cells. The naive libraries included spiked-in Jurkat TCR RNA (about nine copies' worth), and this RNA is not part of the donor repertoire. About 3 recovered TCR RNA copies per cell were obtained by modeling, versus roughly 9.7 by digital PCR, implying a capture efficiency of 30% to 35%. Highly expanded clone sizes could be underestimated if identical TCR molecules share a barcode. Without barcode sub-clustering, chimeric consensus sequences inflated TCR diversity; chimeras reached as high as 47%. In CMV-specific effector cells, clones with more than 20 RNA copies accounted for over 99% of molecules, whereas in naive cells such clones accounted for under 1%.

Library preparation employed PCR. The instrument was a NextSeq 500. Preparation of bulk TCR libraries followed a previously described approach, with the TCR primers listed in Table S5. Total RNA was purified with the Qiagen AllPrep DNA/RNA kit. Before analysis, reads from multiple sequencing runs of the same library were pooled. In the original analysis: Reads were retained only if their TCR constant sequence matched exactly, and those retained reads were trimmed to 150 nt and grouped according to their 12-nt molecular barcodes. Within each barcode group, reads were sub-clustered at a 15% Levenshtein threshold, and quality-weighted consensus sequences were built per RNA molecule. Non-functional sequences were excluded, and lower-count sequences lying one edit away from another sequence were also excluded. Based on fitting two negative binomial distributions, any barcode sub-cluster with under 20% of the maximum read count was discarded. The public reads were run again by TCRdb, first through fastp at Q25 and then through MiXCR, and only productive beta chains were kept. Each entry is one CDR3 protein sequence, shown with its most common DNA and genes. The V and J calls, along with clone size, are taken from TCRdb and not from the paper's own processing. A total of about 53,000 distinct CDR3 sequences appear in this sample, 35% to 40% of them only once. 3.5% to 4% of the sample belongs to the ten largest clones.

From the cysteine through the phenylalanine, the CDR3 covers 15 amino acids. Here the CDR3 DNA is all that survives: 45 bases in frame from base 1. CDR1 and CDR2 were assigned from the germline V gene as MNHEY and SVGAGI. The receptor's source is a human donor in good health. Some libraries in this study had Jurkat cell RNA spiked in. Source material: naive CD8+ T cells from blood, with Jurkat cell RNA spiked in. In light of the paper, this sample's cell subset or site label describes: FACS-sorted CD8+CD4-CCR7+CD45RA+ naive T cells. This receptor chain uses TRBV6-5 and TRBJ2-2; TRBD2 aligns with 9 central bases. The CDR3 protein: CGSTMGSGSAGELFF. The DNA sequence is as follows: TGTGGCAGCACCATGGGTAGCGGGAGCGCCGGGGAGCTGTTTTTT.